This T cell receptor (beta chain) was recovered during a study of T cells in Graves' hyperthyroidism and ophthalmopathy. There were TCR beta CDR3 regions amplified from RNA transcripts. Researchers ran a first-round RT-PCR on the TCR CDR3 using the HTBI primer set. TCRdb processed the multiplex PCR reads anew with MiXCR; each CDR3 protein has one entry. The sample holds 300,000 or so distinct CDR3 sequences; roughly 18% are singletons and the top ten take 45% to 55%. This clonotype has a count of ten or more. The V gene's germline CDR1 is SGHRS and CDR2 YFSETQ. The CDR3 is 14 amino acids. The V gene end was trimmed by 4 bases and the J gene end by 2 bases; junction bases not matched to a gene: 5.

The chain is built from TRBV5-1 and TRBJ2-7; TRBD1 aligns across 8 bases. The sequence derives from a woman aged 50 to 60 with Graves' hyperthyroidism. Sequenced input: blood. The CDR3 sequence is CASSAGTGPYEQYF. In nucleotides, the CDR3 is TGCGCCAGCAGCGCCGGGACAGGACCCTACGAGCAGTACTTC.